The rows below give T cell receptor beta chains drawn from one sample of a study of OX40 agonist ivuxolimab in advanced cancers. TCRdb's table, derived via immunoSEQ multiplex PCR, lists solely in-frame clones and lacks some. The sample includes tens of thousands of clones, 85% to 90% of them seen just once. Sample: CD4+ or CD8+ T cells sorted from blood, taken in a trial of the OX40 agonist ivuxolimab. Every receptor here comes from an adult with an advanced solid tumor such as melanoma, head and neck, liver or kidney cancer. CDR3s include the opening cysteine and the closing phenylalanine or tryptophan. D genes are given only for firm matches. The size of a clone is reported for some rows only, either as once, few or many, or as a class for expanded clones.

clone_size	d_call	v_call	j_call	cdr3_aa	cdr3_nt
NA	NA	TRBV5-1	TRBJ2-5	CASSLMGTQETQYF	TGCGCCAGCAGCTTGATGGGCACCCAAGAGACCCAGTACTTC
NA	NA	TRBV6-5	TRBJ1-2	CASKTLRANYGYTF	TGTGCCAGCAAGACCCTTCGGGCTAACTATGGCTACACCTTC
NA	NA	TRBV28	TRBJ2-3	CASEGDSTDTQYF	TGTGCCAGCGAAGGGGACAGCACAGATACGCAGTATTTT
NA	TRBD2	TRBV11-2	TRBJ2-7	CASSLGWGGTASYEQYF	TGTGCCAGCAGCTTAGGTTGGGGAGGGACCGCCTCCTACGAGCAGTACTTC
once	NA	TRBV15	TRBJ1-3	CATSSRPGPGGNTIYF	TGTGCCACCAGCAGTCGTCCGGGACCCGGAGGAAACACCATATATTTT
NA	NA	TRBV6-1	TRBJ1-3	CASSEMGRISGNTIYF	TGTGCCAGCAGTGAAATGGGACGGATCTCTGGAAACACCATATATTTT
NA	NA	TRBV28	TRBJ1-2	CASSQGAVGYTF	TGTGCCAGCAGTCAAGGTGCCGTGGGCTACACCTTC
NA	NA	TRBV5-6	TRBJ1-2	CASSFASQARGYTF	TGTGCCAGCAGCTTCGCAAGCCAAGCTCGGGGCTACACCTTC
NA	TRBD1	TRBV19	TRBJ2-1	CASSKGTGITNEQFF	TGTGCCAGTAGTAAAGGGACAGGGATTACCAATGAGCAGTTCTTC
few	NA	TRBV2	TRBJ2-7	CASKGMMRWEQYF	TGTGCCAGCAAGGGGATGATGAGGTGGGAGCAGTACTTC
NA	NA	TRBV5-6	TRBJ2-1	CASSLGWDEQFF	TGTGCCAGCAGCCTCGGTTGGGATGAGCAGTTCTTC
NA	TRBD1	TRBV5-5	TRBJ2-1	CASSLKGASEQFF	TGTGCCAGCAGCTTGAAGGGGGCAAGTGAGCAGTTCTTC
NA	TRBD1	TRBV18	TRBJ2-5	CASSPRGQFRFPGFQETQYF	TGTGCCAGCTCACCACGGGGACAGTTCCGGTTCCCCGGGTTCCAAGAGACCCAGTACTTC
NA	TRBD2	TRBV6-5	TRBJ2-5	CASSYGLAGETQYF	TGTGCCAGCAGTTACGGACTAGCGGGGGAGACCCAGTACTTC
NA	TRBD1	TRBV19	TRBJ2-7	CASSGTGIYEQYF	TGTGCCAGCTCCGGGACAGGGATCTACGAGCAGTACTTC
NA	TRBD1	TRBV7-3	TRBJ2-4	CASSQQGPKNIQYF	TGTGCCAGCAGCCAACAGGGGCCCAAAAACATTCAGTACTTC
NA	NA	TRBV19	TRBJ2-7	CASSRVAATYEQYF	TGTGCCAGTAGTAGGGTAGCTGCGACCTACGAGCAGTACTTC
NA	NA	TRBV5-8	TRBJ1-5	CASSFTGRNNQPQHF	TGTGCCAGCAGCTTTACCGGACGGAACAATCAGCCCCAGCATTTT
NA	NA	TRBV6-5	TRBJ2-3	CASISLSEDTQYF	TGTGCCAGCATTTCCTTATCGGAGGATACGCAGTATTTT
NA	NA	TRBV21-1	TRBJ2-5	CASSAGGETQYF	TGTGCCAGCAGCGCCGGCGGGGAGACCCAGTACTTC
NA	TRBD2	TRBV2	TRBJ2-7	CARGTSSYEQYF	TGTGCCAGGGGGACTAGCTCCTACGAGCAGTACTTC
NA	NA	TRBV29-1	TRBJ2-2	CSVEDLSRELFF	TGCAGCGTTGAAGATTTATCGCGGGAGCTGTTTTTT
NA	NA	TRBV28	TRBJ1-6	CASRGTGQNSPLHF	TGTGCCAGCAGGGGAACAGGGCAGAATTCACCCCTCCACTTT
NA	NA	TRBV21-1	TRBJ2-4	CASSKIAGRGF	TGTGCCAGCAGCAAAATCGCGGGGAGAGGTTTC
NA	NA	TRBV11-2	TRBJ1-2	CASSLEAGYGYTF	TGTGCCAGCAGCTTAGAGGCCGGGTATGGCTACACCTTC
NA	NA	TRBV2	TRBJ2-6	CASNRRTGQNVLTF	TGTGCCAGCAACCGAAGAACGGGCCAAAACGTCCTGACTTTC
NA	TRBD1	TRBV10-3	TRBJ2-2	CAISASRGQTGELFF	TGTGCCATCAGTGCAAGCAGGGGGCAGACCGGGGAGCTGTTTTTT
NA	TRBD2	TRBV18	TRBJ2-2	CASSLGLATGELFF	TGTGCCAGCTCACTTGGACTAGCAACCGGGGAGCTGTTTTTT
NA	NA	TRBV5-4	TRBJ2-4	CASSLWGTKNIQYF	TGTGCCAGCAGCTTGTGGGGAACCAAAAACATTCAGTACTTC
once	NA	TRBV30	TRBJ2-3	CAWSVTSPSTDTQYF	TGTGCCTGGAGTGTCACTAGCCCTAGCACAGATACGCAGTATTTT
NA	NA	TRBV5-6	TRBJ1-2	CASSRPGRFGYTF	TGTGCCAGCAGCCGGCCTGGGCGTTTTGGCTACACCTTC
NA	NA	TRBV10-3	TRBJ2-3	CAISDTTDTQYF	TGTGCCATCAGTGACACCACAGATACGCAGTATTTT
NA	TRBD2	TRBV10-3	TRBJ2-3	CAISEPERLAGGDTDTQYF	TGTGCCATCAGTGAGCCTGAACGACTAGCGGGAGGGGACACAGATACGCAGTATTTT
NA	NA	TRBV18	TRBJ1-1	CASSPQGNTEAFF	TGTGCCAGCTCACCACAGGGCAACACTGAAGCTTTCTTT
NA	TRBD1	TRBV28	TRBJ1-1	CASRYWTGGPEAFF	TGTGCCAGCAGATACTGGACAGGGGGCCCAGAAGCTTTCTTT
NA	NA	TRBV9	TRBJ1-1	CASSVTGWGGTEAFF	TGTGCCAGCAGCGTAACAGGGTGGGGGGGTACCGAAGCTTTCTTT
NA	NA	TRBV4-1	TRBJ2-7	CASSQNRAYEQYF	TGCGCCAGCAGCCAAAACCGGGCCTACGAGCAGTACTTC
NA	TRBD1	TRBV9	TRBJ1-5	CASSESPPTGALGQPQHF	TGTGCCAGCAGCGAGAGCCCTCCTACAGGGGCCCTCGGTCAGCCCCAGCATTTT
NA	NA	TRBV7-9	TRBJ1-4	CASSQVRGTNEKLFF	TGTGCCAGCAGCCAGGTTCGGGGGACTAATGAAAAACTGTTTTTT
NA	TRBD1	TRBV7-3	TRBJ1-5	CASSPRGGVNQPQHF	TGTGCCAGCAGCCCCAGGGGGGGGGTCAATCAGCCCCAGCATTTT
NA	NA	TRBV5-1	TRBJ2-5	CASSFQETQYF	TGCGCCAGCAGCTTCCAAGAGACCCAGTACTTC
NA	NA	TRBV2	TRBJ2-7	CASSYTSREQYF	TGTGCCAGCAGTTATACCAGTCGGGAGCAGTACTTC
NA	NA	TRBV12-5	TRBJ2-5	CASGTGRYGRETQYF	TGTGCTAGTGGCACGGGGCGGTATGGGCGGGAGACCCAGTACTTC
NA	NA	TRBV29-1	TRBJ1-5	CSAGTSYGPQHF	TGCAGCGCTGGAACATCGTATGGGCCCCAGCATTTT
NA	NA	TRBV6-1	TRBJ2-5	CASSVLSGAGETQYF	TGTGCCAGCAGTGTCCTTAGCGGAGCGGGAGAGACCCAGTACTTC
NA	TRBD1	TRBV28	TRBJ1-2	CASSLLNRGHTF	TGTGCCAGCAGTTTACTTAACAGGGGGCACACCTTC